The TCR beta chain under discussion was sequenced for a study of shared clonotypes between healthy human individuals. Worth noting for this clone: Its target is not known.

Sequenced by immunoSEQ multiplex PCR; TCRdb stores in-frame clones only, minus some. The repertoire holds 1.5 million to 2.5 million clones, less than 95% seen once, with under 1.5% in the top ten. Points from the study as a whole: Clonotypes that were shared across a handful of donors made up approximately 5.1% of naive CD4 clonotypes. Naive subsets, compared against memory subsets, generally had larger estimated richness values.

J gave up 2 bases and V 1 base, and 14 bases lay outside the gene matches. Germline CDR1 PRHDT, CDR2 FYEKMQ (reference sequence). The CDR3 length is 18 residues. CD8 cells classed as naive were CD45RO-negative and positively selected for CCR7, excluding terminally differentiated effector memory CD45RA+ cells. The rearrangement uses TRBV13 and TRBJ2-7, with 7 bases aligning to TRBD1. Sequencing was done on a sample of naive CD8+ T cells sorted from blood. The receptor was isolated from a young man in good health. The CDR3 loop reads CASSLVKQNRDSAYEQYF. The CDR3 DNA follows: TGTGCCAGCAGCTTAGTTAAGCAAAACCGGGACAGTGCCTACGAGCAGTACTTC.